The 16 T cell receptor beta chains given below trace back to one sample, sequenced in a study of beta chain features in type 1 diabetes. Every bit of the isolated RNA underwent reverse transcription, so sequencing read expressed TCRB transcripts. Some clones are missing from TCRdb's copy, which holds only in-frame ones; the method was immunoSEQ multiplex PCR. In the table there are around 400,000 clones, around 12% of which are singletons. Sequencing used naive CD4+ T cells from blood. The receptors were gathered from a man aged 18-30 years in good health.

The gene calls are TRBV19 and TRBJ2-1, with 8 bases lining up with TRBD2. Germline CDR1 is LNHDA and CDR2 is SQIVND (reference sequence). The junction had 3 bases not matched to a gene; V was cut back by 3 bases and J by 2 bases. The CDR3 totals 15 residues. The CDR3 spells CASSMRLAPYNEQFF. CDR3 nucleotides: TGTGCCAGTAGTATGCGACTAGCGCCCTACAATGAGCAGTTCTTC.

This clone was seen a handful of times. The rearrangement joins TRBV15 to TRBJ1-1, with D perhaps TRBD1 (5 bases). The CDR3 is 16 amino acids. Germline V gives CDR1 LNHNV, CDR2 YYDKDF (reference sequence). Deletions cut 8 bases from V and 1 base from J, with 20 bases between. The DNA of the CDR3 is TGTGCCACCGGGGAGGCGGGGCTCCCCCGGAACACTGAAGCTTTCTTT. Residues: CATGEAGLPRNTEAFF. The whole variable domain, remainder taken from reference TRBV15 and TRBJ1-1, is DAMVIQNPRYQVTQFGKPVTLSCSQTLNHNVMYWYQQKSSQAPKLLFHYYDKDFNNEADTPDNFQSRRPNTSFCFLDIRSPGLGDTAMYLCATGEAGLPRNTEAFFGQGTRLTVV.

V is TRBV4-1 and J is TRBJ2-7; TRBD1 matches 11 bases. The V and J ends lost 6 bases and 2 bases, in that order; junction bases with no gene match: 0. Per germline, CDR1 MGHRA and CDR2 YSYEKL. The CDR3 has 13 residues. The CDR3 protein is CASRGQGAYEQYF. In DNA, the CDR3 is TGCGCCAGCAGGGGACAGGGGGCCTACGAGCAGTACTTC.

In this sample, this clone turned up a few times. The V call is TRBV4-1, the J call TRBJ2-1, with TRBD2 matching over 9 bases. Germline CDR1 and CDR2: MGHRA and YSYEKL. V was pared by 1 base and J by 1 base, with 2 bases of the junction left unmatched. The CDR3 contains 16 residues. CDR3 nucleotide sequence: TGCGCCAGCAGCCAAGTGACTAGCGGTTCCTACAATGAGCAGTTCTTC. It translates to CASSQVTSGSYNEQFF.

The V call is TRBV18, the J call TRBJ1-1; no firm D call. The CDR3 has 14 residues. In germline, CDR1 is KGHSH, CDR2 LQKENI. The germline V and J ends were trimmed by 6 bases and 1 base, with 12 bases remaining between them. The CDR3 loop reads CASSAGHWNTEAFF. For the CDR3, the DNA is TGTGCCAGCTCCGCTGGGCACTGGAACACTGAAGCTTTCTTT.

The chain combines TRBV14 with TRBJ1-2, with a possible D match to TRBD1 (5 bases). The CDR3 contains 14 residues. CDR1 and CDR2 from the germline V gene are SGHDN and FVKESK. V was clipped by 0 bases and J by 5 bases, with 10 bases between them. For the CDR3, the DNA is TGTGCCAGCAGCCAAGATTTGGGGGGTTATGGCTACACCTTC. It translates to CASSQDLGGYGYTF.

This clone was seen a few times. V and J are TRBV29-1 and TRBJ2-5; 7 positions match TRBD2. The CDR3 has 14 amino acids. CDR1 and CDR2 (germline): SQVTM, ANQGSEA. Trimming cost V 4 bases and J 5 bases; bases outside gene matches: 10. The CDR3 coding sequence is TGCAGCGTTGCTTTATTTCGGGAGGCGGAGACCCAGTACTTC. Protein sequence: CSVALFREAETQYF.

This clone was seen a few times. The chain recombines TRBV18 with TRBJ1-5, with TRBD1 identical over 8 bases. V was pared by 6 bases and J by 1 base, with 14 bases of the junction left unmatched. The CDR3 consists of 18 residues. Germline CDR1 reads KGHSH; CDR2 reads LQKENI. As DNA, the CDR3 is TGTGCCAGCTCTGACCGACAGGGGATGTGGAGCAGCAATCAGCCCCAGCATTTT. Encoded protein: CASSDRQGMWSSNQPQHF.

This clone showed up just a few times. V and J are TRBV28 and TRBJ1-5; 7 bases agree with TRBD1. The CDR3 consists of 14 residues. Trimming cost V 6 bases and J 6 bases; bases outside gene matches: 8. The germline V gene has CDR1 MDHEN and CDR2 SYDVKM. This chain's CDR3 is CASSPGQEFQPQHF. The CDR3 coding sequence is TGTGCCAGCAGCCCCGGACAGGAATTTCAGCCCCAGCATTTT.

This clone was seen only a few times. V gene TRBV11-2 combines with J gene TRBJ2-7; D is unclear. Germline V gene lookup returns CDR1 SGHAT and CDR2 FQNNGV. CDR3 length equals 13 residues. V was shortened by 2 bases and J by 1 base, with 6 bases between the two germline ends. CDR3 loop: CASSLLVSYEQYF. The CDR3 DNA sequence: TGTGCCAGCAGCTTACTAGTTTCCTACGAGCAGTACTTC.

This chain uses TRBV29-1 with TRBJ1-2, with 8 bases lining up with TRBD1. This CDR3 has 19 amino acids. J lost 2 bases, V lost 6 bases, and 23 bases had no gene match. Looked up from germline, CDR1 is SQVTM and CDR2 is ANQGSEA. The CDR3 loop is CSVLARTGTGTYTNYGYTF. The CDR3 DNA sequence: TGCAGCGTCCTCGCTAGGACAGGGACGGGTACCTACACCAACTATGGCTACACCTTC.

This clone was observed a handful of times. CDR3 amino acids: CASSLGVRAEGKLFF. CDR3 in DNA: TGTGCCAGCAGCTTGGGGGTGAGGGCTGAAGGGAAACTGTTTTTT. The gene calls are TRBV5-6 and TRBJ1-4; no reliable D call. This CDR3 is built from 15 residues. V was clipped by 0 bases and J by 11 bases, with 17 bases between them. The germline V gene encodes CDR1 SGHDT and CDR2 YYEEEE.

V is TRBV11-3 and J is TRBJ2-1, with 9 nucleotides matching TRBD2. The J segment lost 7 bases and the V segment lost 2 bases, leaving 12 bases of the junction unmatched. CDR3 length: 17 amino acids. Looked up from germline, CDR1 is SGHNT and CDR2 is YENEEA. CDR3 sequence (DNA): TGTGCCAGCAGCTTAATAGCGGGAGCTGGTCTAGGTAATGAGCAGTTCTTC. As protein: CASSLIAGAGLGNEQFF.

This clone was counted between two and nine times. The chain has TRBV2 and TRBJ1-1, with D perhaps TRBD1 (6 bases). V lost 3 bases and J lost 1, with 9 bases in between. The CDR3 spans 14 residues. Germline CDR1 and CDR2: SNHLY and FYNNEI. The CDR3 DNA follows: TGTGCCAGCAGTGAGTTGGGACAGAACACTGAAGCTTTCTTT. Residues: CASSELGQNTEAFF.

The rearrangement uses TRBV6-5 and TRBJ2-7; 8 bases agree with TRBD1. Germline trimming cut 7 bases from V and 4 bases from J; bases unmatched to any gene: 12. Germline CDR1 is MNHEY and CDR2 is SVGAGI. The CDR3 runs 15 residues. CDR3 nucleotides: TGTGCCAGCACCAACGTCCCAGGGGGCTTGTACGAGCAGTACTTC. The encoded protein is CASTNVPGGLYEQYF.

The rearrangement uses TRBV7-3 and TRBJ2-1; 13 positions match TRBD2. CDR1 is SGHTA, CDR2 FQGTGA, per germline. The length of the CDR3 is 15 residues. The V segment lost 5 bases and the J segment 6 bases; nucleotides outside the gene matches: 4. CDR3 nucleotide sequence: TGTGCCAGCAGCCGGACTAGCGGGAGTGGCAATGAGCAGTTCTTC. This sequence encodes CASSRTSGSGNEQFF.